This T cell receptor (beta chain) appears in the sequencing data of a study of T cell responses to AZD1222 COVID-19 vaccine. Remarks on this clone: Its antigen is unidentified.

Overall study results and limits: Spike as a whole was targeted by vaccine-associated CD4 TCRs, dominant at 160-218 and 743-854. It was only after the peak T cell response that any repertoires were sampled. Compared with day 0, the breadth and depth of the Spike-specific TCR repertoire rose significantly after two doses of AZD1222.

The method was immunoSEQ multiplex PCR; TCRdb's version includes in-frame clones alone and lacks a portion of them. The sample shows 200,000 or so clones, around 93% of them seen only once. The sequences come from peripheral blood, collected 28 days after the second AZD1222 dose. This receptor was taken from an adult who received the AZD1222 COVID-19 vaccine.

The CDR3 region is CASSPAGTGNTIYF. The DNA for the CDR3 is TGTGCCAGCTCACCTGCGGGTACTGGAAACACCATATATTTT. This rearrangement joins TRBV18 to TRBJ1-3, with D hard to call. V gave up 3 bases and J gave up 2 bases, with 8 bases separating them. This CDR3 region has 14 residues. Per the germline V gene, CDR1 is KGHSH and CDR2 is LQKENI.